The entry that follows covers one TCR beta chain sequence. The sample comes from a study of blood T cell repertoires in COVID-19. Only in-frame clones appear in the TCRdb table, and some are missing; sequencing was by immunoSEQ multiplex PCR. The table lists more than 150,000 clones, about 80% of them singletons. This clonotype originated in a man between 65 and 79 years old who had recovered from COVID-19. Sequenced sample: peripheral blood.

In nucleotides, the CDR3 is TGTGCCAGCAAACCCCACGGGACTAAAAACATTCAGTACTTC. Translating gives CASKPHGTKNIQYF. J is TRBJ2-4 and V is TRBV3-1 (or the pseudogene TRBV3-2); possible D gene TRBD2, 6 bases. This CDR3 comprises 14 residues. CDR1 and CDR2 (germline): LGHDT, YNNKEL (reference sequence). Trimming took 7 bases from V and 4 from J, leaving 14 bases between them.